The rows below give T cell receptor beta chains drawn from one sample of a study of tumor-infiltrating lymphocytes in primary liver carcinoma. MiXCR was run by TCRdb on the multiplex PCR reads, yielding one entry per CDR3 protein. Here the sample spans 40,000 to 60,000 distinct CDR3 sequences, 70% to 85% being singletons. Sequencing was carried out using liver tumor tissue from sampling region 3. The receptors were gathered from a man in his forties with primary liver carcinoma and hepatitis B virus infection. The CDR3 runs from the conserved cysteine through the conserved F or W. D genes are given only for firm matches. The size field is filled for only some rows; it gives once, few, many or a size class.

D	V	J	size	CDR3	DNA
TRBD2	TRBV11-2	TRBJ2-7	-	CADKRLAGAYEQYF	TGTGCCGACAAAAGACTAGCGGGAGCCTACGAGCAGTACTTC
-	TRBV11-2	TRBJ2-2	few	CASSRWLAGELFF	TGTGCCAGCAGCCGGTGGTTAGCCGGGGAGCTGTTTTTT
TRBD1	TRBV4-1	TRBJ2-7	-	CASNQEGDRRHEQYF	TGCGCCAGCAACCAAGAAGGGGACAGGAGGCACGAGCAGTACTTC
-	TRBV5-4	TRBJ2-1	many	CASSLDQERGRAYEQFF	TGTGCCAGCAGCTTGGATCAGGAAAGGGGGAGGGCCTATGAGCAGTTCTTC
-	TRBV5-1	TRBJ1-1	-	CASGPEDALRAEAFF	TGCGCCAGCGGTCCGGAGGACGCTCTTCGGGCTGAAGCTTTCTTT
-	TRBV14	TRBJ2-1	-	CANSLNYNEQFF	TGTGCCAACAGCCTGAACTACAATGAGCAGTTCTTC
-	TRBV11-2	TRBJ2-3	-	CASSLHRMETDTQYF	TGTGCCAGCAGCTTACACCGGATGGAGACAGATACGCAGTATTTT
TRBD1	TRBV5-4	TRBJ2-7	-	CTSSWGQGVTYEQYF	TGCACCAGCAGCTGGGGACAGGGGGTAACCTACGAGCAGTACTTC
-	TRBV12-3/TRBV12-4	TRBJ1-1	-	CTSSPRGSETEAFF	TGTACCAGCAGTCCCCGGGGATCGGAGACTGAAGCTTTCTTT
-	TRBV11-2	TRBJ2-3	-	CAGSFRDNTDTQYF	TGTGCCGGCAGCTTTCGGGACAACACAGATACACAGTATTTT
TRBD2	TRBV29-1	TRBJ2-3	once	CSVAPSGDADTQYF	TGCAGTGTCGCTCCTAGCGGGGACGCAGATACGCAGTATTTT
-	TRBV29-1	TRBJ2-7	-	CSVEDSYEQYF	TGCAGCGTTGAAGATTCCTACGAGCAGTACTTC
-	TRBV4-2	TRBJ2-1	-	CVSTIGLGGPWDEQFF	TGTGTCAGCACCATCGGGCTTGGGGGCCCCTGGGATGAGCAGTTCTTC
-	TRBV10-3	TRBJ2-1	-	CPISESPGISYNEQLF	TGTCCCATCAGTGAGTCGCCAGGGATCTCCTACAATGAGCAGCTCTTC
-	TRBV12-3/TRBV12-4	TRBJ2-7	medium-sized	CASSLHGEGNEQYF	TGTGCCAGCAGTTTACATGGAGAGGGCAACGAGCAGTACTTC
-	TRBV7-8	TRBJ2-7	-	CASSLRSDNYEQYF	TGTGCCAGCAGCTTACGGTCGGACAACTACGAGCAGTACTTC
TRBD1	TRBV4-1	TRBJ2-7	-	CATSQYHRGYSEQHF	TGCGCCACCAGCCAATACCACAGGGGGTATAGCGAGCAGCACTTC
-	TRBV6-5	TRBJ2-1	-	CDSSPLGPPDNEQFF	TGTGACAGCAGTCCACTAGGTCCCCCGGACAATGAGCAGTTCTTC
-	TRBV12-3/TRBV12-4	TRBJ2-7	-	CTSSLAFASYEQYF	TGTACCAGCAGTTTAGCGTTTGCGTCCTACGAGCAGTATTTC
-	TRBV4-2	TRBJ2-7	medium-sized	CASSHLLAYEQYF	TGTGCCAGCAGCCATCTTCTGGCCTACGAGCAGTACTTC